Presented here are 17 T cell receptor beta chains from one specimen sequenced in a study of graft-versus-host responses after intestinal transplantation. Time point defined: postoperative day 105 after intestinal transplantation (dayNNNN = postoperative day). Graft-derived tissue was subjected to processing to liberate intraepithelial and lamina propria lymphocytes. The protocol was immunoSEQ multiplex PCR, while the TCRdb copy is restricted to in-frame clones and leaves out a portion. The data show approximately 3,500 clones, with about 81% seen just once and roughly 6.9% held by the top ten. Sequenced material: ileum tissue, taken 105 days after intestinal transplantation. Every receptor here comes from a human patient who received an intestinal transplant, so some T cells may come from the graft donor.

The V and J genes are TRBV11-2 and TRBJ2-7; a weak D match, TRBD2 (6 bases). The CDR3 runs 14 residues. The germline V and J ends were trimmed by 0 bases and 2 bases, with 8 bases remaining between them. The germline gives CDR1 SGHAT, CDR2 FQNNGV. CDR3 in DNA: TGTGCCAGCAGCTTAGAAGGGACTCCCTACGAGCAGTACTTC. Protein sequence: CASSLEGTPYEQYF.

The chain employs TRBV5-5 and TRBJ1-3; no firm D call. Trimming left V 2 bases short and J 4 bases short, with 4 bases between. Germline values: CDR1 SGHKS, CDR2 YYEKEE (reference sequence). This CDR3 contains 12 residues. The CDR3 DNA is TGTGCCAGCAGCTTACAGGGAAACACCATATATTTT. This sequence encodes CASSLQGNTIYF.

The table lists this clone with a count of one. The chain recombines TRBV7-2 with TRBJ2-1; D gene uncertain. In germline, CDR1 is SGHTA, CDR2 FQGNSA. CDR3 size: 18 residues. Trimming shortened V by 0 bases and J by 0 bases, and 15 bases separated the two germline ends. The CDR3 loop reads CASSLAPAVQISYNEQFF. The CDR3 nucleotides are TGTGCCAGCAGCTTAGCTCCCGCTGTACAAATCTCCTACAATGAGCAGTTCTTC.

J is TRBJ2-7 and V is TRBV10-1, with 8 bases aligning to TRBD2. In germline, CDR1 is WNHNN, CDR2 SYGVQD (reference sequence). Trimming removed 3 bases from V and 5 bases from J; junction bases left unmatched: 6. This CDR3 is 14 amino acids long. In DNA form, the CDR3 reads TGCGCCAGCAGTGACCCCGGGAGGGGAAACGAGCAGTACTTC. Its translation is CASSDPGRGNEQYF.

J is TRBJ2-2 and V is TRBV12-2; the D segment call TRBD1 is taken from the table without a DNA check. TRBV12-2 is given as a pseudogene. This CDR3 is 16 amino acids long. CDR3 in DNA: TGTGCAAGTCGCTTATCAGGACAGGGGAACACCGGGGAGCTGTTTTTT. This sequence encodes CASRLSGQGNTGELFF.

The chain employs TRBV5-1 and TRBJ2-7, with D possibly TRBD2 on 6 matching bases. Trimming removed 4 bases at V and 0 bases at J, with 17 bases between. Germline CDR1 SGHRS, CDR2 YFSETQ. This CDR3 is 16 amino acids long. The CDR3 sequence is CASSQGGGFSSYEQYF. CDR3 DNA sequence: TGCGCCAGCAGCCAGGGTGGGGGGTTCAGCTCCTACGAGCAGTACTTC.

V is TRBV7-9 and J is TRBJ1-2; D may be TRBD1 (5 bases). The germline CDR1 and CDR2 sequences are SEHNR and FQNEAQ (reference sequence). Trimming pared 4 bases from V and 4 bases from J, leaving 16 bases between. The CDR3 is 15 amino acids. CDR3 loop: CASSSGAGEGYGYTF. The CDR3 nucleotides are TGTGCCAGCAGCTCCGGGGCTGGGGAAGGCTATGGCTACACCTTC.

CDR3 sequence: CASSLSDRGNEQFF. DNA of the CDR3: TGTGCCAGCAGTTTGTCGGACAGGGGAAATGAGCAGTTCTTC. The V and J genes are TRBV28 and TRBJ2-1; 9 bases match TRBD1. CDR3 size: 14 residues. Germline lookup yields CDR1 MDHEN and CDR2 SYDVKM. V lost 3 bases to trimming and J lost 7 bases; unmatched junction nucleotides: 4.

This clone was recorded only once. This sequence joins TRBV6-1 and TRBJ1-6, with TRBD1 matching 10 bases. Germline V gene lookup returns CDR1 MNHNS and CDR2 SASEGT. V dropped 3 bases and J dropped 9; count of bases not matched to a gene: 2. This CDR3 has 14 residues. The CDR3 bases are TGTGCCAGCAGTGACCGGGACAGGGGTTCACCCCTCCACTTT. Translating it yields CASSDRDRGSPLHF.

The chain uses TRBV6-5 and TRBJ1-3; the D is unclear. V was pared by 4 bases and J by 4 bases, with 8 bases between. CDR1 is MNHEY and CDR2 is SVGAGI in the germline V gene. CDR3 length equals 13 residues. The chain's CDR3 is CASSSREGNTIYF. The CDR3 coding sequence is TGTGCCAGCAGTTCCCGGGAAGGAAACACCATATATTTT.

This sequence joins TRBV5-6 and TRBJ2-2, with TRBD2 identical over 8 bases. Germline CDR1 reads SGHDT; CDR2 reads YYEEEE. The CDR3 has 14 residues. Trimming at V came to 2 bases and at J to 6 bases, leaving 3 bases not matched to a gene. CDR3 bases: TGTGCCAGCAGCTTCGGGGGGGTGGCCGGGGAGCTGTTTTTT. This translates into CASSFGGVAGELFF.

This chain joins TRBV11-3 and TRBJ2-7; 7 nucleotides agree with TRBD1. Trimming cost V 5 bases and J 5 bases; bases outside gene matches: 6. The CDR3 runs 13 residues. Germline lookup yields CDR1 SGHNT and CDR2 YENEEA. The CDR3 region has the DNA TGTGCCAGCAGCACAACAGGGGAGAACGAGCAGTACTTC. Its protein is CASSTTGENEQYF.

The CDR3 loop is CASSGESFETQYF. In DNA form, the CDR3 reads TGTGCCAGCAGCGGGGAATCTTTTGAGACCCAGTACTTC. The V and J genes are TRBV6-6 and TRBJ2-5, with TRBD2 as a possible D gene (5 bases). CDR3 length: 13 residues. The germline V gene has CDR1 MNHNY and CDR2 SVGAGI (reference sequence). Between the trimmed V and J ends, which lost 6 bases and 5 bases, there was a span of 13 bases.

This chain links TRBV11-2 with TRBJ2-2; D is uncertain. CDR3 length equals 11 residues. Trimming removed 4 bases from V and 9 bases from J, with 6 bases in between. Germline lookup yields CDR1 SGHAT and CDR2 FQNNGV. The CDR3 spells CASSSARELFF. Here the CDR3 DNA reads TGTGCCAGCAGCTCAGCGAGGGAGCTGTTTTTT.

This clone turned up a few times. The CDR3 spells CASSDSMTGELFF. CDR3 DNA: TGTGCCAGCAGTGACTCGATGACCGGGGAGCTGTTTTTT. The V gene is TRBV6-4, the J gene TRBJ2-2, with D unclear. The CDR3 loop spans 13 amino acids. Germline loops: CDR1 MRHNA, CDR2 SNTAGT. V lost 0 bases, J lost 5 bases, and 4 bases lay in between.

The J gene is TRBJ2-3, the V gene TRBV5-1, with 10 positions matching TRBD2. The length of the CDR3 is 15 residues. Germline CDR1 SGHRS, CDR2 YFSETQ. Trimming at V came to 4 bases and at J to 4 bases, leaving 6 bases not matched to a gene. CDR3 region: CASSGLAGGPDTQYF. CDR3 in DNA: TGCGCCAGCAGCGGATTAGCGGGAGGCCCAGATACGCAGTATTTT. Full variable domain (rest looked up from reference TRBV5-1 and TRBJ2-3): KAGVTQTPRYLIKTRGQQVTLSCSPISGHRSVSWYQQTPGQGLQFLFEYFSETQRNKGNFPGRFSGRQFSNSRSEMNVSTLELGDSALYLCASSGLAGGPDTQYFGPGTRLTVL.

This clone appeared a single time. The J gene is TRBJ2-6, the V gene TRBV1; the DNA was not compared with TRBD1, the D call given in the table. TRBV1 is deemed a pseudogene. CDR3 size: 18 residues. The CDR3 DNA sequence: TGCACCAGCAGGGACACTCGTTTGTGCACAAGTCGGGCCAACGTCCTGACTTTC. Translation gives CTSRDTRLCTSRANVLTF.